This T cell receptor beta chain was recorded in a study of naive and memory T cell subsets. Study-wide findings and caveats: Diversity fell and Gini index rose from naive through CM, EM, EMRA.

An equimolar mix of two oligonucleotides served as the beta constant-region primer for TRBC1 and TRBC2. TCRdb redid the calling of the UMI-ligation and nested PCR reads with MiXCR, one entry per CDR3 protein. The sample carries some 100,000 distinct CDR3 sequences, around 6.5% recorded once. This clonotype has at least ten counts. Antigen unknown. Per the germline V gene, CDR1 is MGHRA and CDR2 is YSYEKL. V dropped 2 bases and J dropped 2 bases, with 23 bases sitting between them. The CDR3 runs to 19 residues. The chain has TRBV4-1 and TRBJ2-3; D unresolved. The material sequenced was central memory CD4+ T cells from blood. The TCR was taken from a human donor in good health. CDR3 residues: CASSQRPSSVAASTDTQYF. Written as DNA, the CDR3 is TGCGCCAGCAGCCAACGTCCCAGTTCTGTGGCGGCCTCCACAGATACGCAGTATTTT.